These T cell receptor beta chains were read from a single sample in a study of shared clonotypes between healthy human individuals. Sequencing used immunoSEQ multiplex PCR; TCRdb keeps in-frame clones, though not all of them. The top ten hold nearly 25% of the sample, which has about 680,000 clones, roughly 94% seen once. Sequences were obtained from naive CD8+ T cells sorted from blood. These receptors were obtained from a man aged 25 to 40 in good health. CDR3s include the opening cysteine and the closing phenylalanine or tryptophan.

j_gene | v_gene | CDR3aa
TRBJ2-1 | TRBV6-5 | CASSPGQGARHEQFF
TRBJ2-5 | TRBV5-4 | CASSFPPGQETQYF
TRBJ2-7 | TRBV7-6 | CASSRMGDSSSKQYF
TRBJ2-7 | TRBV2 | CASSLTESSYEQYF
TRBJ2-5 | TRBV29-1 | CSVGGTAQETQYF
TRBJ1-5 | TRBV6-1 | CASSGGPQWVSNQPQHF
TRBJ2-5 | TRBV4-2 | CASSQPSGRGEETQYF
TRBJ1-1 | TRBV19 | CASSIAGSVTEAFF
TRBJ2-1 | TRBV6-1 | CASTPGLAGNNEQFF
TRBJ2-7 | TRBV28 | CASTGNSYEQYF
TRBJ2-2 | TRBV9 | CASSVEPQGAPTGELFF
TRBJ1-1 | TRBV6-5 | CASSRVGTEAFF
TRBJ2-1 | TRBV10-2 | CASSERSSGRSSLPYNEQFF
TRBJ2-2 | TRBV19 | CASSSTSGDRGTTGELFF
TRBJ2-1 | TRBV7-9 | CASSSNRQGNTIEQFF
TRBJ2-3 | TRBV15 | CATSRDLATDPTDTQYF
TRBJ2-3 | TRBV27 | CASSTTARYMEYF
TRBJ2-1 | TRBV28 | CASSWFPNEQFF
TRBJ1-2 | TRBV29-1 | CSVEGEVAGYTF
TRBJ2-1 | TRBV7-8 | CASSLATSGSVYEQFF
TRBJ2-7 | TRBV7-6 | CASSPLAGPSYEQYF
TRBJ2-4 | TRBV27 | CASSFGNIQYF
TRBJ1-1 | TRBV9 | CASSVETRVTEAFF
TRBJ2-7 | TRBV6-1 | CASSEARRYEQYF
TRBJ1-4 | TRBV13 | CASSRTAGSDRSNEKLFF
TRBJ2-1 | TRBV23-1 | CASSQMGASYNEQFF
TRBJ2-2 | TRBV19 | CASSITDTGELFF
TRBJ2-7 | TRBV27 | CASRHRDYPSEQYF
TRBJ2-7 | TRBV5-1 | CASSFDRDRSSYEQYF
TRBJ2-7 | TRBV5-4 | CASSPRTGGEIYEQYF
TRBJ2-7 | TRBV10-2 | CASRGGTGVYEQYF
TRBJ1-5 | TRBV27 | CASRPGTASNQPQHF
TRBJ2-1 | TRBV7-2 | CASSSERERLINEQFF
TRBJ2-1 | TRBV7-9 | CASSPTSGKYNEQFF
TRBJ1-1 | TRBV11-2 | CASSQYTEAFF
TRBJ2-6 | TRBV7-8 | CASSLGRGVDSGRLWANVLTF
TRBJ2-7 | TRBV25-1 | CASSTGFSYEQYF
TRBJ2-2 | TRBV19 | CASSLTRSTGELFF
TRBJ2-7 | TRBV29-1 | CSVDVTGGYEQYF
TRBJ1-1 | TRBV4-1 | CASSQTAMNTEAFF
TRBJ1-3 | TRBV2 | CASSEVFRDRDYSGNTIYF
TRBJ1-2 | TRBV7-8 | CASSSLGLTNYGYTF